Listed here are 8 T cell receptor beta chains from one sample, sequenced in a study of OX40 agonist ivuxolimab in advanced cancers. Libraries were prepared by immunoSEQ multiplex PCR; TCRdb keeps only in-frame clonotypes and omits some of them. The sample lists roughly 80,000 clones, around nine tenths occurring once. The material was CD4+ or CD8+ T cells sorted from blood, obtained in a trial of the OX40 agonist ivuxolimab. All receptors come from an adult with an advanced solid tumor such as melanoma, head and neck, liver or kidney cancer.

V gene TRBV6-6 combines with J gene TRBJ2-3; D possibly corresponds to TRBD2 (5 bases). The germline V gene has CDR1 MNHNY and CDR2 SVGAGI (reference sequence). This CDR3 comprises 16 residues. V gave up 6 bases and J gave up 0 bases, with 16 bases separating them. The CDR3 sequence: CASRILLRRSTDTQYF. The CDR3 DNA reads TGTGCCAGCAGAATCCTCTTGCGGAGGAGCACAGATACGCAGTATTTT.

The genes are TRBV5-4 and TRBJ1-2; D ambiguous. The germline gives CDR1 SGHNT, CDR2 YYREEE (reference sequence). The CDR3 runs to 14 residues. V was pared by 10 bases and J by 4 bases, with 20 bases between. CDR3 nucleotide sequence: TGTGCCTCAAGCCCCGGATGGGCCGGCTATGGCTACACCTTC. Translating gives CASSPGWAGYGYTF. Supplemented by reference TRBV5-4 and TRBJ1-2, the full variable domain reads ETGVTQSPTHLIKTRGQQVTLRCSSQSGHNTVSWYQQALGQGPQFIFQYYREEENGRGNFPPRFSGLQFPNYSSELNVNALELDDSALYLCASSPGWAGYGYTFGSGTRLTVV.

This clone was recorded a few times. The chain employs TRBV27 and TRBJ2-4, with TRBD2 matching 7 bases. The V gene end was trimmed by 5 bases and the J gene end by 10 bases; junction bases not matched to a gene: 5. There are 12 residues in the CDR3. Germline V gene data show CDR1 as MNHEY and CDR2 as SMNVEV (reference sequence). The CDR3 spells CASSRREGIQYF. The CDR3 coding sequence is TGTGCCAGCAGTCGGAGGGAGGGTATTCAGTACTTC.

This chain uses TRBV6-5 with TRBJ2-6; D not resolved. Germline lookup yields CDR1 MNHEY and CDR2 SVGAGI. CDR3 length equals 16 residues. V lost 0 bases and J lost 1, with 7 bases in between. CDR3 nucleotides: TGTGCCAGCAGTTACTCGACGATTTCTGGGGCCAACGTCCTGACTTTC. Translating gives CASSYSTISGANVLTF.

The chain combines TRBV29-1 with TRBJ2-7, with TRBD1 identical over 9 bases. The germline CDR1 and CDR2 sequences are SQVTM and ANQGSEA. This CDR3 spans 16 amino acids. V dropped 2 bases and J dropped 7; count of bases not matched to a gene: 15. CDR3 residues: CSVENQGQGRRLEQYF. The CDR3 DNA follows: TGCAGCGTTGAAAATCAGGGACAGGGTAGGAGACTGGAGCAGTACTTC.

This clone occurred once. The J gene is TRBJ1-4, the V gene TRBV2; D is perhaps TRBD1 (6 bases). With 6 bases removed from V and 7 bases from J, the gap between germline ends came to 15 bases. Germline lookup yields CDR1 SNHLY and CDR2 FYNNEI. The CDR3 has 14 residues. The CDR3 loop is CASRVDRHGEKLFF. CDR3 nucleotide sequence: TGTGCCAGCAGGGTAGACAGGCACGGTGAAAAACTGTTTTTT.

The chain combines TRBV18 with TRBJ2-1, with D possibly being TRBD2 (6 bases). V was clipped by 3 bases and J by 5 bases, with 14 bases between them. The CDR3 length is 15 residues. Germline CDR1 reads KGHSH; CDR2 reads LQKENI. In DNA form, the CDR3 reads TGTGCCAGCTCACCTTACGGGGGATTGAACAATGAGCAGTTCTTC. Encoded protein: CASSPYGGLNNEQFF.

The chain links TRBV18 to TRBJ2-7; no firm D call. This CDR3 spans 14 amino acids. V lost 8 bases and J 1 base, leaving 15 bases between the germline ends. Germline V gene lookup returns CDR1 KGHSH and CDR2 LQKENI. In DNA form, the CDR3 reads TGTGCCAGCGCGCAATTTTCCGTTTCCTACGAGCAGTACTTC. Residues: CASAQFSVSYEQYF.